Below, one T cell receptor (beta chain) is given with its context. The antigen remains unidentified. The data stem from a study of shared clonotypes between healthy human individuals. Notes on the study in general: Researchers sampled only blood; tissue repertoires likely differ.

This CDR3 has 18 residues. The germline V and J ends were trimmed by 0 bases and 0 bases, with 14 bases remaining between them. Germline values: CDR1 MGHRA, CDR2 YSYEKL. Genomic DNA (from each subset) was split evenly across several immunoSEQ plates. TCRdb keeps only in-frame clones here, not all; method: immunoSEQ multiplex PCR. The sample holds hundreds of thousands of clones, under 80% seen once. The source material was memory CD4+ T cells sorted from blood. Specified subset: CD45RA-negative fraction. The chain recombines TRBV4-1 with TRBJ2-2; D may be TRBD2 (6 bases). This clonotype was obtained from a woman under 40 in good health. This chain's CDR3 is CASSQEGRRAANTGELFF. The CDR3 region has the DNA TGCGCCAGCAGCCAAGAGGGGCGGAGGGCCGCGAACACCGGGGAGCTGTTTTTT.